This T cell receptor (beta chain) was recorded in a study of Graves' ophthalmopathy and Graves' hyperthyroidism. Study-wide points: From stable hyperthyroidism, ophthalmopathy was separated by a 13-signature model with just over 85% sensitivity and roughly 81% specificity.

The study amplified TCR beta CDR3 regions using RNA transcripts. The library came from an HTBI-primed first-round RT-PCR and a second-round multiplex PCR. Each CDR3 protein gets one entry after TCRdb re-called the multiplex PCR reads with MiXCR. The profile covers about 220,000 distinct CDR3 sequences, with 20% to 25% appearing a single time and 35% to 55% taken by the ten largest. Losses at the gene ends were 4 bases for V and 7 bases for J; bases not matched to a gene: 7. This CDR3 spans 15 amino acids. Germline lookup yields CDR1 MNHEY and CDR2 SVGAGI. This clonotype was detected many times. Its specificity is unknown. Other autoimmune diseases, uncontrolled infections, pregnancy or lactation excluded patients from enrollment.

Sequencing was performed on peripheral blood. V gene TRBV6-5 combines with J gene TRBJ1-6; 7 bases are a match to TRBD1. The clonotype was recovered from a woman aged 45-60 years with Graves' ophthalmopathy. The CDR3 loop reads CASSWRNRGNSPLHF. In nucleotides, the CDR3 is TGTGCCAGCAGTTGGAGGAACAGGGGCAATTCACCCCTCCACTTT.